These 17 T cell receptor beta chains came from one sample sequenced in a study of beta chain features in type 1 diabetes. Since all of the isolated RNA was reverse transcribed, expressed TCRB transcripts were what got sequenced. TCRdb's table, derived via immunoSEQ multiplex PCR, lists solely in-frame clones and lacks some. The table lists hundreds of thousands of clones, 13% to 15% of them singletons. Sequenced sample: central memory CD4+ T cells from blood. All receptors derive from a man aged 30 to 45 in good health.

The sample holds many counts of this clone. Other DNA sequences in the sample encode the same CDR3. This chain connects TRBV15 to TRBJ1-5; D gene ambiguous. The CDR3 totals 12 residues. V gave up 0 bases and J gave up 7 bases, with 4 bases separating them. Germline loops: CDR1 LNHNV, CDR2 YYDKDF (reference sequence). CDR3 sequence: CATSRDQQPQHF. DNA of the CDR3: TGTGCCACCAGCAGAGATCAACAGCCCCAGCATTTT.

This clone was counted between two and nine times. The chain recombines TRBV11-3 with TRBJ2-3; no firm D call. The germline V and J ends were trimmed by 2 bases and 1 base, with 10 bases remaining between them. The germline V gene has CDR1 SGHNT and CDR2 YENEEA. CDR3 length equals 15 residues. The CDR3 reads CASSLSLAGTDTQYF. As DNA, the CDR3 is TGTGCCAGCAGCTTAAGCCTGGCGGGCACAGATACGCAGTATTTT. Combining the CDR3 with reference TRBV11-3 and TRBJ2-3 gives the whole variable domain EAGVVQSPRYKIIEKKQPVAFWCNPISGHNTLYWYLQNLGQGPELLIRYENEEAVDDSQLPKDRFSAERLKGVDSTLKIQPAELGDSAVYLCASSLSLAGTDTQYFGPGTRLTVL.

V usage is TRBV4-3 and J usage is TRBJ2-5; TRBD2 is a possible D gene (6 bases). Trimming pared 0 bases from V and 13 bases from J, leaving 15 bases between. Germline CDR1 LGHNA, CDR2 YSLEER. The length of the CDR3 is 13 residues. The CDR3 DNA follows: TGCGCCAGCAGCCAAGATCGAGGGGCGGGGCCGTACTTC. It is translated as CASSQDRGAGPYF.

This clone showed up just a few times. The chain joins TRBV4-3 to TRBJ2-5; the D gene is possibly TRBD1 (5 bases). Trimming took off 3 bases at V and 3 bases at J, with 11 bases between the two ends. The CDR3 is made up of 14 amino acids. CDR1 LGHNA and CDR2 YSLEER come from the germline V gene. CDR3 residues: CASSQGLGKETQYF. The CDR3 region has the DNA TGCGCCAGCAGCCAGGGGCTCGGAAAAGAGACCCAGTACTTC.

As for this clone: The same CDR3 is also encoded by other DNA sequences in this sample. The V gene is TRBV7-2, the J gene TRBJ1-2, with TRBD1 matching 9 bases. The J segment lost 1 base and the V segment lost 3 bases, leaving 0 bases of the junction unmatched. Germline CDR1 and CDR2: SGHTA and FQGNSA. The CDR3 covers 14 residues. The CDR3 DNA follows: TGTGCCAGCAGCTTGGACAGGGGTAACTATGGCTACACCTTC. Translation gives CASSLDRGNYGYTF. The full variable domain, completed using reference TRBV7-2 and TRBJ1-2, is GAGVSQSPSNKVTEKGKDVELRCDPISGHTALYWYRQSLGQGLEFLIYFQGNSAPDKSGLPSDRFSAERTGGSVSTLTIQRTQQEDSAVYLCASSLDRGNYGYTFGSGTRLTVV.

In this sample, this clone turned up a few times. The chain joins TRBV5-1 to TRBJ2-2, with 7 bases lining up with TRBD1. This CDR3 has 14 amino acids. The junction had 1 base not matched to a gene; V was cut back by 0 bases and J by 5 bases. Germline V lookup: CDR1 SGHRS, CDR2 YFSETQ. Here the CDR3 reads CASSLAQGTGELFF. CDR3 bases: TGCGCCAGCAGCTTGGCACAGGGGACCGGGGAGCTGTTTTTT.

The CDR3, as DNA: TGTGCCACCAGCAGAGAAAACAGGGGGCCCCCCTTCTACGAGCAGTACGTC. Amino acid sequence: CATSRENRGPPFYEQYV. V gene TRBV15 combines with J gene TRBJ2-7; 9 nucleotides line up with TRBD1. CDR1 and CDR2 (germline): LNHNV, YYDKDF (reference sequence). The ends lost 0 bases at V and 3 bases at J; junction bases unmatched: 9. The CDR3 covers 17 residues.

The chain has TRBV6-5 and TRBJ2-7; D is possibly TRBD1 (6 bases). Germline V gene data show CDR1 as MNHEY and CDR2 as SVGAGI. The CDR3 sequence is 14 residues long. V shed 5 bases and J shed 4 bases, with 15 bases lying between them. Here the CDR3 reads CASSNRDTGYEQYF. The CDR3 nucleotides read TGTGCCAGCAGTAACCGGGACACTGGATACGAGCAGTACTTC.

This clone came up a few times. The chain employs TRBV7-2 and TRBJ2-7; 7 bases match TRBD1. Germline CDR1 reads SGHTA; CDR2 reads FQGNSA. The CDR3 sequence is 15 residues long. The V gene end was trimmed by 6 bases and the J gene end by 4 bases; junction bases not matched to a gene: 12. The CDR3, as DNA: TGTGCCAGCAGTTCACGCACAGGGGCAGGTTACGAGCAGTACTTC. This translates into CASSSRTGAGYEQYF.

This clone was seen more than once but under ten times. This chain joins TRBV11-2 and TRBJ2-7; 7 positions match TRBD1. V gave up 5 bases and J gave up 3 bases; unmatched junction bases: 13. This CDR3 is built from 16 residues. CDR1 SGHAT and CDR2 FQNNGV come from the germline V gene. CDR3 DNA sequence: TGTGCCAGCAGCGCTCCCCGACAGGGCCATCTCTACGAGCAGTACTTC. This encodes CASSAPRQGHLYEQYF.

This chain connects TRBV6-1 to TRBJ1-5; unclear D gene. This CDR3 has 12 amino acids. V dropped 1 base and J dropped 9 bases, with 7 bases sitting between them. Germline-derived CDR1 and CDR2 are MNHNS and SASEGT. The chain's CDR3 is CASSEGGGPQHF. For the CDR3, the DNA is TGTGCCAGCAGTGAAGGCGGCGGGCCCCAGCATTTT.

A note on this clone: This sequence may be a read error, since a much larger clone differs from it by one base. In nucleotides, the CDR3 is TGTGCCAGCAGCTTAGGGCTAGCGGGAGGCACAGATACGCAGTATTTT. Protein product: CASSLGLAGGTDTQYF. The chain links TRBV11-3 to TRBJ2-3; TRBD2 aligns across 10 bases. V was clipped by 1 base and J by 1 base; unmatched bases: 2. CDR1 and CDR2 (germline): SGHNT, YENEEA. The CDR3 covers 16 residues.

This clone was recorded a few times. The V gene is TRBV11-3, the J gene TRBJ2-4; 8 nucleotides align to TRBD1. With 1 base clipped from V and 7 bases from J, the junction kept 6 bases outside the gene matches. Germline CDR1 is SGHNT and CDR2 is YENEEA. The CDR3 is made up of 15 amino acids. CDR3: CASSLGAGGANIQYF. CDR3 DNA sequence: TGTGCCAGCAGCTTAGGGGCAGGGGGCGCGAACATTCAGTACTTC.

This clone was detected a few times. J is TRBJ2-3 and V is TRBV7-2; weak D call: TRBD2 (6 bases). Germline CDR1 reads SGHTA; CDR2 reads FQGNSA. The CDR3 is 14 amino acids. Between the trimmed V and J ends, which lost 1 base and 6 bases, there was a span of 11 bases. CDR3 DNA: TGTGCCAGCAGCTTAGTCGGGGGATTGGATACGCAGTATTTT. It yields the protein CASSLVGGLDTQYF.

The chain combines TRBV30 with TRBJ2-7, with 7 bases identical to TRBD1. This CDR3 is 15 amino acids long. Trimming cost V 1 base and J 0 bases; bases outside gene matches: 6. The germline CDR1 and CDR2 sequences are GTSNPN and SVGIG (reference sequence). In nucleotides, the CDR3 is TGTGCCTGGAGTGAGGGGACAGACAGCTCCTACGAGCAGTACGTC. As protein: CAWSEGTDSSYEQYV.

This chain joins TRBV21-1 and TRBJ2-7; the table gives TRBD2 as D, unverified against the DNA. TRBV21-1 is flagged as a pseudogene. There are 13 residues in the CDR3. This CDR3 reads CASSSGGPYEQYV. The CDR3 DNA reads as TGTGCCAGCAGCTCGGGGGGGCCCTACGAGCAGTACGTC.

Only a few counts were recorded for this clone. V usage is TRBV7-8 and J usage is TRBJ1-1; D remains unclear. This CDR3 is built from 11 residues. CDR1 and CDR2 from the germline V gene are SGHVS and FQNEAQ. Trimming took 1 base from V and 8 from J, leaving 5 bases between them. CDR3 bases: TGTGCCAGCAGCTTAGTGGCGGAAGCTTTCTTT. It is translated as CASSLVAEAFF. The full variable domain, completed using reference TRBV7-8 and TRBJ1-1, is GAGVSQSPRYKVAKRGQDVALRCDPISGHVSLFWYQQALGQGPEFLTYFQNEAQLDKSGLPSDRFFAERPEGSVSTLKIQRTQQEDSAVYLCASSLVAEAFFGQGTRLTVV.